This paragraph covers one T cell receptor (beta chain) sequence. The antigen remains unidentified. There are 21 residues in the CDR3. The PCR was carried out with 60 Vbeta primers and 13 Jbeta primers. Libraries were prepared by immunoSEQ multiplex PCR; TCRdb keeps only in-frame clonotypes and omits some of them. The repertoire includes roughly 140,000 clones, about 72% of them detected once, and over 2% sits in the top ten. The data derive from a study of cytomegalovirus exposure and HLA in healthy donors. Findings and caveats of the study: While the bulk of TCR sequences proved rare, some public TCRs turned up in many donors. In an earlier analysis, about 90% or about 30%: the productive usage of most TCR beta V segments. The study recorded 160 or so TCR beta chains that were cytomegalovirus-associated. It was likely that a cluster of highly shared sequence variants was a sequencing artifact.

The V call is TRBV21-1, the J call TRBJ1-5; TRBD1, the D gene given by the table, was not confirmed from the DNA. TRBV21-1 is marked as a pseudogene. The sequenced material came from PBMCs. The sequence was obtained from a man in his forties in good health and CMV-seronegative. DNA of the CDR3: TGTGCCAGCAGCAGCGACAGGGGAGGCCCCTCCGCCTCATATAGCAATCAGCCCCAGCATTTT. This encodes CASSSDRGGPSASYSNQPQHF.